The clone carrying this TCR beta chain is termed medium-sized (0.01 to 0.1%). Its target is unknown. This sample stems from a study of T cell clonotyping in hematopoietic cell transplantation. Findings of the study overall: Recipient TCR diversity dropped after transplant; expanded clonotypes rose from day 30 to 180. CD4 and CD8 repertoire contributions could not be separated without sorting.

The table came from immunoSEQ multiplex PCR; TCRdb's copy has only in-frame clones and leaves some out. The table has 65,000 to 75,000 clones, just under 95% seen once; the top ten hold about 1.5%. Sequencing used peripheral blood mononuclear cells. The clonotype was recovered from a man aged 45-60 years in good health. Some clones in this sample may be carry-over from other donors' samples.

The CDR3 protein is CASSKTSGSLDTQYF. In DNA, the CDR3 is TGTGCCAGTAGTAAGACTAGCGGGAGTCTAGATACGCAGTATTTT. The V and J genes are TRBV19 and TRBJ2-3; 12 bases agree with TRBD2. The germline gives CDR1 LNHDA, CDR2 SQIVND (reference sequence). After removal of 4 bases from V and 5 bases from J, the junction contained 4 bases not matched to a gene. The CDR3 has 15 amino acids. The full variable domain, in which reference TRBV19 and TRBJ2-3 provide the parts outside the CDR3, is DGGITQSPKYLFRKEGQNVTLSCEQNLNHDAMYWYRQDPGQGLRLIYYSQIVNDFQKGDIAEGYSVSREKKESFPLTVTSAQKNPTAFYLCASSKTSGSLDTQYFGPGTRLTVL.